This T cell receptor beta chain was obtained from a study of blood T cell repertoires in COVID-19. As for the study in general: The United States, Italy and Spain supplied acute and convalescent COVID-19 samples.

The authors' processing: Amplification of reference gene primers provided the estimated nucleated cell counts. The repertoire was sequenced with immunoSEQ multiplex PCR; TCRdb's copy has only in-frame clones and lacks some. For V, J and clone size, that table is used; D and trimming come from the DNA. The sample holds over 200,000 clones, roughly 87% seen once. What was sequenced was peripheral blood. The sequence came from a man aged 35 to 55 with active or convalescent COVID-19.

DNA of the CDR3: TGTGCCAGCAGCTCCCTTAACGACAGCCCTTTAAGGGGCTACACCTTC. Translating gives CASSSLNDSPLRGYTF. The genes are TRBV7-9 and TRBJ1-2, with a possible D match to TRBD1 (5 bases). CDR1 is SEHNR and CDR2 is FQNEAQ in the germline V gene (reference sequence). Deletions cut 4 bases from V and 8 bases from J, with 23 bases between. The CDR3 loop spans 16 amino acids.